These 6 T cell receptor beta chains originate from one sample sequenced in a study of T cells in Graves' hyperthyroidism and ophthalmopathy. The investigators amplified TCR beta CDR3 regions from RNA transcripts. The HTBI primer set served for first-round RT-PCR of the TCR CDR3. One entry per CDR3 protein, called by TCRdb with MiXCR from the multiplex PCR reads. The table lists roughly 520,000 distinct CDR3 sequences, around 22% of them singletons, with around 11% in the top ten. The sequenced material came from blood. The receptors were sampled from a woman aged 25-40 years with Graves' ophthalmopathy.

The rearrangement joins TRBV30 to TRBJ2-7; 8 nucleotides match TRBD2. CDR3 length equals 17 residues. V shed 0 bases and J 5 bases; nucleotides not matched to a gene: 15. Per the germline V gene, CDR1 is GTSNPN and CDR2 is SVGIG (reference sequence). The CDR3 DNA reads as TGTGCCTGGAGTGTTTTTGCGGGGGGACCCAATATCGACGAGCAGTACTTC. Protein sequence: CAWSVFAGGPNIDEQYF.

This clonotype was seen at least ten times. The chain couples TRBV6-1 to TRBJ2-7, with D tentatively TRBD1 or TRBD2 (5 bases each). With 7 bases removed from V and 6 bases from J, the gap between germline ends came to 19 bases. The germline V gene has CDR1 MNHNS and CDR2 SASEGT. The CDR3 has 14 amino acids. The CDR3 loop is CASTEPGRLSEQYF. CDR3 nucleotide sequence: TGTGCCAGCACCGAACCGGGACGCCTATCCGAGCAGTACTTC.

The chain combines TRBV11-2 with TRBJ2-2; no reliable D call. The CDR3 spans 13 residues. Germline CDR1 and CDR2: SGHAT and FQNNGV. The V gene lost 8 bases and the J gene lost 6 bases, with 13 bases spanning the gap. The DNA of the CDR3 is TGTGCCAGCTCGTGGGCAACGTCCGGGGAGCTGTTTTTT. It yields the protein CASSWATSGELFF.

This clonotype was detected ten times or more. Possible read error: a much larger clone is one base away. Here the CDR3 reads CASSHSGAEKETQYF. CDR3 bases: TGTGCCAGCAGCCACTCCGGGGCAGAAAAAGAGACCCAGTACTTC. The rearrangement links TRBV6-5 to TRBJ2-5; the D gene could be TRBD1 or TRBD2 (5 bases each). Trimming took off 6 bases at V and 3 bases at J, with 17 bases between the two ends. The germline V gene encodes CDR1 MNHEY and CDR2 SVGAGI. The CDR3 extends over 15 amino acids.

This clonotype was counted ten times or more. The chain couples TRBV6-2 or TRBV6-3 to TRBJ2-6; maybe TRBD1 (5 bases). The V end lost 2 bases, the J end lost 0 bases, and 11 bases lay between the germline ends. The CDR3 runs 17 residues. Germline V gives CDR1 MNHEY, CDR2 SVGEGT. In DNA, the CDR3 is TGTGCCAGCAGTTACGACAGTTTTGACTCTGGGGCCAACGTCCTGACTTTC. Translation gives CASSYDSFDSGANVLTF.

This clonotype was seen repeatedly, ten times or more. This chain links TRBV18 with TRBJ1-5, with 8 bases lining up with TRBD1. CDR1 KGHSH and CDR2 LQKENI come from the germline V gene. The CDR3 totals 14 residues. Unmatched junction bases numbered 7, after V lost 4 bases and J lost 8 bases. CDR3 sequence (DNA): TGTGCCAGCTCACTTAGGACAGGGCCTGAGCCCCAGCATTTT. Translating gives CASSLRTGPEPQHF.